These 9 T cell receptor beta chains originate from one sample sequenced in a study of T cells after yellow fever vaccination. TCRdb redid the calling of the 5' RACE reads with MiXCR, one entry per CDR3 protein. The sample has 50,000 to 75,000 distinct CDR3 sequences; approximately 6.1% are singletons. This specimen was PBMCs, either bulk or a sorted T-cell subset (CD4+, CD8+, memory, or dextramer-sorted; not recorded which), taken on the day of the yellow fever booster vaccination. Source of these receptors: a man between 18 and 29 years old who received the YFV17D yellow fever vaccine.

This chain connects TRBV6-2 or TRBV6-3 to TRBJ2-1; D not certain. The V gene lost 6 bases and the J gene lost 6 bases, with 9 bases spanning the gap. In germline, CDR1 is MNHEY, CDR2 SVGEGT. The CDR3 has 12 amino acids. The CDR3 nucleotides read TGTGCCAGCAGGGTCAGGTTCAATGAGCAGTTCTTC. It yields the protein CASRVRFNEQFF.

This clonotype was counted at least ten times. This chain joins TRBV5-1 and TRBJ2-7; D may be TRBD1 (6 bases). The CDR3 totals 15 residues. The ends were cut back, 1 base at V and 3 bases at J, with 14 bases in the middle. Germline assignment: CDR1 SGHRS and CDR2 YFSETQ. CDR3 nucleotide sequence: TGCGCCAGCAGCTTGCGGACCAGGGGCCTCTACGAGCAGTACGTC. Residues: CASSLRTRGLYEQYV.

This clonotype was observed many times. The rearrangement joins TRBV11-3 to TRBJ2-5; TRBD2 might be the D (6 bases). CDR1 is SGHNT, CDR2 YENEEA, per germline. The CDR3 has 16 amino acids. Trimming removed 1 base at V and 7 bases at J, with 19 bases between. As DNA, the CDR3 is TGTGCCAGCAGCTTAGCGGGGGAAAGAAGATCGGCGACCCAGTACTTC. Translated: CASSLAGERRSATQYF. Together with reference TRBV11-3 and TRBJ2-5, the CDR3 gives the full variable domain: EAGVVQSPRYKIIEKKQPVAFWCNPISGHNTLYWYLQNLGQGPELLIRYENEEAVDDSQLPKDRFSAERLKGVDSTLKIQPAELGDSAVYLCASSLAGERRSATQYFGPGTRLLVL.

This clonotype was counted between two and nine times. The V and J genes are TRBV27 and TRBJ2-3; TRBD2 agrees at 7 bases. The CDR3 extends over 16 amino acids. The V segment lost 5 bases and the J segment 0 bases; nucleotides outside the gene matches: 8. Germline CDR1 is MNHEY and CDR2 is SMNVEV (reference sequence). CDR3 nucleotide sequence: TGTGCCAGCAGTATCCCTAGCGGCGCTAGCACAGATACGCAGTATTTT. This encodes CASSIPSGASTDTQYF.

This clonotype was seen many times. The genes are TRBV29-1 and TRBJ2-1; TRBD2 matches 7 bases. Looked up from germline, CDR1 is SQVTM and CDR2 is ANQGSEA. This CDR3 has 11 amino acids. Trimming at V came to 3 bases and at J to 10 bases, leaving 3 bases not matched to a gene. The CDR3 DNA is TGCAGCGTTGACCTAGCGGAAGAGCAGTTCTTC. Encoded protein: CSVDLAEEQFF.

There are many counts of this clonotype. The chain uses TRBV5-4 and TRBJ2-5; D perhaps matches TRBD2 (6 bases). The V end lost 4 bases, the J end lost 7 bases, and 20 bases lay between the germline ends. Germline loops: CDR1 SGHNT, CDR2 YYREEE (reference sequence). The CDR3 has 15 residues. This CDR3 reads CASSLPDSGYRTQYF. The DNA of the CDR3 is TGTGCCAGCAGCCTCCCCGACAGCGGGTATAGGACCCAGTACTTC.

The sample holds a few counts of this clonotype. V and J are TRBV11-2 and TRBJ2-2; D ambiguous. With 5 bases removed from V and 5 bases from J, the gap between germline ends came to 6 bases. Looked up from germline, CDR1 is SGHAT and CDR2 is FQNNGV. This CDR3 has 12 residues. CDR3 sequence: CASSPDTGELFF. CDR3 nucleotide sequence: TGTGCCAGCAGCCCCGATACCGGGGAGCTGTTTTTT. Full variable domain (outside the CDR3, taken from reference TRBV11-2 and TRBJ2-2): EAGVAQSPRYKIIEKRQSVAFWCNPISGHATLYWYQQILGQGPKLLIQFQNNGVVDDSQLPKDRFSAERLKGVDSTLKIQPAKLEDSAVYLCASSPDTGELFFGEGSRLTVL.

This clonotype came up many times. The chain carries TRBV7-2 and TRBJ2-1, with D possibly TRBD1 on 5 matching bases. Germline V gives CDR1 SGHTA, CDR2 FQGNSA. Trimming pared 1 base from V and 9 bases from J, leaving 13 bases between. The CDR3 covers 14 residues. The CDR3 loop is CASSLGGMDVEQFF. Written as DNA, the CDR3 is TGTGCCAGCAGCTTAGGGGGCATGGACGTTGAGCAGTTCTTC.

The chain employs TRBV7-2 and TRBJ1-2; possibly TRBD1 for D (5 bases). CDR3 length: 13 residues. The V and J ends lost 3 bases and 8 bases respectively, with 13 bases between them. Germline V gives CDR1 SGHTA, CDR2 FQGNSA. In nucleotides, the CDR3 is TGTGCCAGCAGCTTGGGGCGCTTAAGGGGCTACACCTTC. Translating gives CASSLGRLRGYTF.